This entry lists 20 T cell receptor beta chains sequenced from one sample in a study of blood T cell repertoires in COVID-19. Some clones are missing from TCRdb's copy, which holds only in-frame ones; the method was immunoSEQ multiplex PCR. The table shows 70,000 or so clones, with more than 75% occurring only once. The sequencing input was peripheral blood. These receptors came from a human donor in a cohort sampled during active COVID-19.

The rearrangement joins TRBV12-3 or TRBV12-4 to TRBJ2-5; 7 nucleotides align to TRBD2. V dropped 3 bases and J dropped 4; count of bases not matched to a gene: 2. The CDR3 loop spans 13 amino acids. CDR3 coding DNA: TGTGCCAGCAGTTTGGGGGGGTCAGAGACCCAGTACTTC. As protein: CASSLGGSETQYF.

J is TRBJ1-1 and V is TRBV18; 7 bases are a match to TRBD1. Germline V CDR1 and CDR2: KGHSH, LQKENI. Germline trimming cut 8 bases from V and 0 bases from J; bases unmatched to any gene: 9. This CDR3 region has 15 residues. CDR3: CASLDIGGLNTEAFF. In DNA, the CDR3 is TGTGCCAGCCTAGACATAGGGGGCTTGAACACTGAAGCTTTCTTT.

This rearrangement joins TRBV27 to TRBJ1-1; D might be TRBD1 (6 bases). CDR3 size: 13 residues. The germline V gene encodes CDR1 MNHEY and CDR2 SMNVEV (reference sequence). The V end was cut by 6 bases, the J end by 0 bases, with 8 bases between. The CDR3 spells CASSYRVNTEAFF. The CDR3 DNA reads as TGTGCCAGCAGCTACAGGGTGAACACTGAAGCTTTCTTT.

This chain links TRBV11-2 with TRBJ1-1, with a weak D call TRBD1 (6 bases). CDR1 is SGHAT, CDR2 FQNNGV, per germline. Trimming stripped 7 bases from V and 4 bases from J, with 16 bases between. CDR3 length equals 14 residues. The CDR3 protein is CASTMAGEPTEAFF. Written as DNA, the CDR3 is TGTGCCAGCACTATGGCAGGGGAACCCACTGAAGCTTTCTTT. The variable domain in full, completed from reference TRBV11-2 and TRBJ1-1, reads EAGVAQSPRYKIIEKRQSVAFWCNPISGHATLYWYQQILGQGPKLLIQFQNNGVVDDSQLPKDRFSAERLKGVDSTLKIQPAKLEDSAVYLCASTMAGEPTEAFFGQGTRLTVV.

CDR3 in amino acids: CASRPTGLIPGANVLTF. CDR3 DNA sequence: TGCGCCAGCAGGCCGACAGGCCTGATACCTGGGGCCAACGTCCTGACTTTC. This chain uses TRBV5-1 with TRBJ2-6, with D perhaps TRBD1 (6 bases). The CDR3 has 17 residues. Germline CDR1 and CDR2: SGHRS and YFSETQ. Trimming cost V 5 bases and J 2 bases, with 17 bases left between them.

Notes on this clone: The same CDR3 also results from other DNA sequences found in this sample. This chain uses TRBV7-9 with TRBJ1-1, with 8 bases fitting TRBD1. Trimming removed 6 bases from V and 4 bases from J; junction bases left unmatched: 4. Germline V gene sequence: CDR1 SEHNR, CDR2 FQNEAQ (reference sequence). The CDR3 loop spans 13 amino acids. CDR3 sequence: CASSRDRGTEAFF. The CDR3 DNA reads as TGTGCCAGCAGTAGAGACAGGGGCACTGAAGCTTTCTTT. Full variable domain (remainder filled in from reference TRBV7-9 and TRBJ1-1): DTGVSQNPRHKITKRGQNVTFRCDPISEHNRLYWYRQTLGQGPEFLTYFQNEAQLEKSRLLSDRFSAERPKGSFSTLEIQRTEQGDSAMYLCASSRDRGTEAFFGQGTRLTVV.

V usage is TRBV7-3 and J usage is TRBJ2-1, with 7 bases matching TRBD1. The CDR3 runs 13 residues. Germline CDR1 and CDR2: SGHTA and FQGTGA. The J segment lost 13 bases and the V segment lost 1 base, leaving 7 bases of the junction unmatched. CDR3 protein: CASSLRSQGRQFF. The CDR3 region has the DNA TGTGCCAGCAGCTTAAGGTCACAGGGGCGACAGTTCTTC.

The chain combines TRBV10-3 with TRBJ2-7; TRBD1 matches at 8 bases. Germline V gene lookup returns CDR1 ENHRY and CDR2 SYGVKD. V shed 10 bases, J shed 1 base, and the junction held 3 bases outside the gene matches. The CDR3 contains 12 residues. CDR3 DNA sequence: TGTGCCACCGGGACAGGTTCCTACGAGCAGTACTTC. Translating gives CATGTGSYEQYF.

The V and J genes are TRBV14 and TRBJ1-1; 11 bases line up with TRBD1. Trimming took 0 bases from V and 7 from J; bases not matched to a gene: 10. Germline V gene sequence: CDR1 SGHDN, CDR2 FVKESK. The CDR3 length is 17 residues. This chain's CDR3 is CASSQEDQDRGLGEAFF. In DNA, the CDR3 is TGTGCCAGCAGCCAAGAAGACCAGGACAGGGGGCTTGGTGAAGCTTTCTTT.

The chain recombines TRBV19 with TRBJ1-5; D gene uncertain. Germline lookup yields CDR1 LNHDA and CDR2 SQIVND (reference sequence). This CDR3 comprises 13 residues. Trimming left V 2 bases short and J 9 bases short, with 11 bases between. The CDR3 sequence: CASSIIRDRPQHF. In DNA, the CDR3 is TGTGCCAGTAGTATAATCCGGGATCGGCCCCAGCATTTT.

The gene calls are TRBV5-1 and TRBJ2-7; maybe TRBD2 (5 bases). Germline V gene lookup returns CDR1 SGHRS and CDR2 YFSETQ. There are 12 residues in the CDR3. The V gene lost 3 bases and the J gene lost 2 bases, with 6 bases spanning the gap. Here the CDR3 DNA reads TGCGCCAGCAGCTCCGGGACCTACGAGCAGTACTTC. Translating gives CASSSGTYEQYF.

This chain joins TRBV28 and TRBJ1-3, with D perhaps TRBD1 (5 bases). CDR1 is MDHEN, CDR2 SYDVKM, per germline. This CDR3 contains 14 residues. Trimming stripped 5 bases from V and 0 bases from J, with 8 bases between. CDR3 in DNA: TGTGCCAGCAGTCTTGGGGCCTCTGGAAACACCATATATTTT. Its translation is CASSLGASGNTIYF.

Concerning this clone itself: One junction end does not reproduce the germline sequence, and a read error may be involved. DNA for the CDR3: TGTGCCTGGACCTTCCTCGGGACAGTGCATTTT. Its translation is CAWTFLGTVHF. The rearrangement links TRBV30 to TRBJ1-3, with 7 positions matching TRBD1. Looked up from germline, CDR1 is GTSNPN and CDR2 is SVGIG (reference sequence). The CDR3 sequence is 11 residues long. Supplemented by reference TRBV30 and TRBJ1-3, the full variable domain reads SQTIHQWPATLVQPVGSPLSLECTVEGTSNPNLYWYRQAAGRGLQLLFYSVGIGQISSEVPQNLSASRPQDRQFILSSKKLLLSDSGFYLCAWTFLGTVHFGEGSWLTVV.

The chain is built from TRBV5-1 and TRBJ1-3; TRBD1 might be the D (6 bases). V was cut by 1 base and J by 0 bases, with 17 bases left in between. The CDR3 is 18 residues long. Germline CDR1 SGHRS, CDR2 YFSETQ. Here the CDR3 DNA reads TGCGCCAGCAGCTTGCTGCCGGACAGCCGGATCTCTGGAAACACCATATATTTT. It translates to CASSLLPDSRISGNTIYF.

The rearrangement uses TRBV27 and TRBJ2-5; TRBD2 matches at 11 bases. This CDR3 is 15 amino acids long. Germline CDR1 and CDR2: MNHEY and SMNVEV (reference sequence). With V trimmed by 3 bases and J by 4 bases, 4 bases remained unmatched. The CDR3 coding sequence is TGTGCCAGCAGTTTCACTAGCGGGGGAGGAGAGACCCAGTACTTC. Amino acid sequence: CASSFTSGGGETQYF.

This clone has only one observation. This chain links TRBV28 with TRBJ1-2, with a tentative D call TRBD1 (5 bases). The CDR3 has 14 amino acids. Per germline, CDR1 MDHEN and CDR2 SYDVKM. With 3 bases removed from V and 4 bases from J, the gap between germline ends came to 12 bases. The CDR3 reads CASSFQGPLYGYTF. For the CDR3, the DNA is TGTGCCAGCAGTTTTCAGGGTCCCCTCTATGGCTACACCTTC.

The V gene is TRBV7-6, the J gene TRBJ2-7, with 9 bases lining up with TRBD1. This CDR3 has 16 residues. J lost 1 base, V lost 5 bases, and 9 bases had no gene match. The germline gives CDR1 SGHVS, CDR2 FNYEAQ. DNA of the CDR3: TGTGCCAGCAGCGGGACGCTACAGGGGGCATCCTACGAGCAGTACTTC. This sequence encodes CASSGTLQGASYEQYF. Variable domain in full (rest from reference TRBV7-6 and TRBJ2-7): GAGVSQSPRYKVTKRGQDVALRCDPISGHVSLYWYRQALGQGPEFLTYFNYEAQQDKSGLPNDRFSAERPEGSISTLTIQRTEQRDSAMYRCASSGTLQGASYEQYFGPGTRLTVT.

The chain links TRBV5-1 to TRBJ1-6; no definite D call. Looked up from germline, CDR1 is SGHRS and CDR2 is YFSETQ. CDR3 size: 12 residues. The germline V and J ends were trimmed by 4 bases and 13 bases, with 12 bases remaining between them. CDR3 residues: CASSPTPGPLHF. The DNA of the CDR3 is TGCGCCAGCAGCCCAACCCCGGGGCCCCTCCACTTT.

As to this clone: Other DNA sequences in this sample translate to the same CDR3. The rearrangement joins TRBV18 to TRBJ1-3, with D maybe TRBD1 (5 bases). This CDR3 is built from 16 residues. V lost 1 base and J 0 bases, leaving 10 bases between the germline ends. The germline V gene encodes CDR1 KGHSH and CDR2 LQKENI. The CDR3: CASSPRDRLSGNTIYF. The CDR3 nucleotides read TGTGCCAGCTCACCACGAGACAGACTCTCTGGAAACACCATATATTTT.

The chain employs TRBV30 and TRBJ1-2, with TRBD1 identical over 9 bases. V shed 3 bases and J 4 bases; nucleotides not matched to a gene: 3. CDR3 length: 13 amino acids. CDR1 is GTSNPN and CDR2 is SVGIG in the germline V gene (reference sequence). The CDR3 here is CAWSGQGLYGYTF. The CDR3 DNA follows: TGTGCCTGGAGCGGACAGGGGCTCTATGGCTACACCTTC. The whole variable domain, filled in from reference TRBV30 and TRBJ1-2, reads SQTIHQWPATLVQPVGSPLSLECTVEGTSNPNLYWYRQAAGRGLQLLFYSVGIGQISSEVPQNLSASRPQDRQFILSSKKLLLSDSGFYLCAWSGQGLYGYTFGSGTRLTVV.